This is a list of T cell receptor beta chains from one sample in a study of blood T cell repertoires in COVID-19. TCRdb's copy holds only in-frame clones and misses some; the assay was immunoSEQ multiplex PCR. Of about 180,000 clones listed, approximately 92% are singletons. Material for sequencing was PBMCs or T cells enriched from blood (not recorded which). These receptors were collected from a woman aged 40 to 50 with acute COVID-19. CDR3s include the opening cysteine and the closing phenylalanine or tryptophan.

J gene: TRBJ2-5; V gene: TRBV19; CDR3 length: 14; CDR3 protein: CARGQGGPQETQYF
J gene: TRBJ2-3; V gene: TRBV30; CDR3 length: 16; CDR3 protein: CAWSGLAGAGFGTQYF
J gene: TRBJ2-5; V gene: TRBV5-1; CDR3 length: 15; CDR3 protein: CASSLRGSYQETQYF
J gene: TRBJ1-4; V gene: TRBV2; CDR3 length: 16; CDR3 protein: CASSDPGQVYNEKLFF
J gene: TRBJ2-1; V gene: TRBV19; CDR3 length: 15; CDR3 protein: CASSIDRGHYNEQFF
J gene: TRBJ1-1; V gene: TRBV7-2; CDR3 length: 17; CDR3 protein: CASSLGGTGPMNTEAFF
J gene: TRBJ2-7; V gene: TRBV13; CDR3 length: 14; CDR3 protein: CASSLRTGRDEQYF
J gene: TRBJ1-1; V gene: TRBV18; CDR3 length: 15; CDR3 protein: CASSLTGERSTEAFF
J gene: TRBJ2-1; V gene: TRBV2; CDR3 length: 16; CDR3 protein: CASGLAGGATGNEQFF
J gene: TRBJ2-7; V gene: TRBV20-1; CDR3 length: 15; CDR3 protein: CSASFPRLTSYEQYF
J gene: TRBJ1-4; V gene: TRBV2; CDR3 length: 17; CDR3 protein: CASIITPGTGANEKLFF
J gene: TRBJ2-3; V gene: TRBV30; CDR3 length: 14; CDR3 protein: CAWSQGRGTDTQYF
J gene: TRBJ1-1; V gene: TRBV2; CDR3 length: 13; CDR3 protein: CASSREGNTEAFF
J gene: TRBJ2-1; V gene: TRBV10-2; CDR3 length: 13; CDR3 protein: CASREDRVNEQFF
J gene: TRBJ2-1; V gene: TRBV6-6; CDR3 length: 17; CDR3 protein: CASSPYTGTGGYNEQFF
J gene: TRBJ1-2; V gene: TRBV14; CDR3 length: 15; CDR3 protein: CASSQDPLQGYGYTF
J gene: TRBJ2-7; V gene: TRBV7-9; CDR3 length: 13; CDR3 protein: CASSDGRAYEQYF